The 29 T cell receptor beta chains below come from one sample, sequenced in a study of shared clonotypes between healthy human individuals. Terminally differentiated effector memory CD45RA+ cells were left out of the naive CD8 fraction, which was CD45RO-negative and positively selected for CCR7. This table comes from immunoSEQ multiplex PCR, and its TCRdb copy is limited to in-frame clones, with some not included. The profile shows roughly 2 million clones, about 95% of them singletons. Material: naive CD8+ T cells sorted from blood. Source of these receptors: a man younger than 30 in good health.

Note on this clone: Other DNA sequences within the sample encode an identical CDR3. CDR3: CASSDPETQYF. CDR3 sequence (DNA): TGTGCCAGCAGCGACCCGGAGACCCAGTACTTC. The rearrangement uses TRBV7-9 and TRBJ2-5; D is unclear. V lost 5 bases to trimming and J lost 5 bases, with 6 bases between them. Germline V gene data show CDR1 as SEHNR and CDR2 as FQNEAQ (reference sequence). The CDR3 is 11 residues long.

The chain employs TRBV6-1 and TRBJ2-2; tentative D call: TRBD2 (6 bases). Germline CDR1 and CDR2: MNHNS and SASEGT. The ends were cut back, 6 bases at V and 0 bases at J, with 11 bases in the middle. CDR3 length equals 15 residues. Here the CDR3 DNA reads TGTGCCAGCAGACTCCGACTAGCGAACACCGGGGAGCTGTTTTTT. Amino acid sequence: CASRLRLANTGELFF.

This clone was detected only a few times. This specimen includes other DNA sequences encoding the same CDR3. The CDR3 here is CASSPDYEQYF. CDR3 nucleotides: TGTGCCAGCAGCCCAGACTACGAGCAGTACTTC. The chain has TRBV11-2 and TRBJ2-7, with unresolved D. Germline V gene sequence: CDR1 SGHAT, CDR2 FQNNGV. With 5 bases removed from V and 3 bases from J, the gap between germline ends came to 5 bases. This CDR3 contains 11 residues.

V and J are TRBV7-3 and TRBJ1-1, with a weak D call TRBD1 (5 bases). The germline CDR1 and CDR2 sequences are SGHTA and FQGTGA. The CDR3 runs to 13 residues. Between the trimmed V and J ends, which lost 3 bases and 5 bases, there was a span of 10 bases. The CDR3 sequence: CASSFSGRTEAFF. CDR3 coding DNA: TGTGCCAGCAGCTTCTCAGGGAGGACTGAAGCTTTCTTT.

The gene calls are TRBV27 and TRBJ2-7, with D possibly TRBD2 on 5 matching bases. Germline CDR1 and CDR2: MNHEY and SMNVEV (reference sequence). The germline V and J ends were trimmed by 7 bases and 0 bases, with 16 bases remaining between them. The CDR3 covers 15 residues. CDR3 DNA: TGTGCCAGCACGCCAATTCCGGGGAGCTCCTACGAGCAGTACTTC. This codes for CASTPIPGSSYEQYF.

The chain couples TRBV13 to TRBJ2-1; 8 bases are shared with TRBD1. The CDR3 is made up of 12 amino acids. Germline V gene data show CDR1 as PRHDT and CDR2 as FYEKMQ (reference sequence). J was trimmed by 9 bases and V by 5 bases; bases with no gene match: 3. CDR3 sequence (DNA): TGTGCCAGCAGCACCGGACAGGGTGAGCAGTTCTTC. Amino acid sequence: CASSTGQGEQFF.

The genes are TRBV5-1 and TRBJ2-7, with 9 bases aligning to TRBD1. The CDR3 totals 16 residues. In germline, CDR1 is SGHRS, CDR2 YFSETQ. V lost 2 bases to trimming and J lost 5 bases; unmatched junction nucleotides: 11. The DNA for the CDR3 is TGCGCCAGCAGCTTTACGGGGGACAGGGAGGTCCACGAGCAGTACTTC. This gives the protein CASSFTGDREVHEQYF.

The chain recombines TRBV7-9 with TRBJ2-1, with a possible D match to TRBD2 (5 bases). V was clipped by 4 bases and J by 0 bases, with 19 bases between them. There are 18 residues in the CDR3. Looked up from germline, CDR1 is SEHNR and CDR2 is FQNEAQ (reference sequence). The CDR3 spells CASSSTVPSGSSYNEQFF. As DNA, the CDR3 is TGTGCCAGCAGCTCGACCGTCCCTTCGGGGAGCTCCTACAATGAGCAGTTCTTC.

To note about this clone: This sample includes further DNA sequences coding for the same CDR3. The V gene is TRBV27, the J gene TRBJ2-7; perhaps TRBD2 as D (6 bases). Germline V gene data show CDR1 as MNHEY and CDR2 as SMNVEV (reference sequence). This CDR3 contains 14 residues. Trimming removed 4 bases from V and 4 bases from J, with 14 bases in between. The CDR3 is CASSYGTGGYEQYF. CDR3 DNA: TGTGCCAGCAGTTACGGGACCGGAGGGTACGAGCAGTACTTC.

The J gene is TRBJ1-4, the V gene TRBV11-2, with D maybe TRBD1 (5 bases). Trimming took off 2 bases at V and 8 bases at J, with 15 bases between the two ends. Germline lookup yields CDR1 SGHAT and CDR2 FQNNGV. The CDR3 extends over 15 amino acids. The CDR3 here is CASSLLAEKGEKLFF. In DNA form, the CDR3 reads TGTGCCAGCAGCTTACTGGCCGAAAAGGGGGAAAAACTGTTTTTT.

This sequence joins TRBV6-1 and TRBJ2-3; D call uncertain. Germline V gene sequence: CDR1 MNHNS, CDR2 SASEGT. The CDR3 extends over 16 amino acids. The ends were cut back, 1 base at V and 2 bases at J, with 13 bases in the middle. CDR3 nucleotide sequence: TGTGCCAGCAGTGAAGTGGCGAGCGCCCTCACAGATACGCAGTATTTT. Translation gives CASSEVASALTDTQYF.

As for this clone: This specimen includes other DNA sequences encoding the same CDR3. The rearrangement joins TRBV27 to TRBJ2-7; 8 positions match TRBD1. This CDR3 is built from 14 residues. With V trimmed by 4 bases and J by 4 bases, 6 bases remained unmatched. Looked up from germline, CDR1 is MNHEY and CDR2 is SMNVEV (reference sequence). The CDR3 nucleotides are TGTGCCAGCAGTTGGGGGACAGGTTCTTACGAGCAGTACTTC. Its translation: CASSWGTGSYEQYF.

The rearrangement joins TRBV9 to TRBJ2-7; 9 bases are shared with TRBD1. The CDR3 is 14 amino acids. V shed 2 bases, J shed 6 bases, and the junction held 6 bases outside the gene matches. CDR1 is SGDLS and CDR2 is YYNGEE in the germline V gene. The CDR3: CASSVTGGKGEQYF. The DNA for the CDR3 is TGTGCCAGCAGCGTTACAGGGGGCAAGGGCGAGCAGTACTTC.

The chain links TRBV13 to TRBJ2-2; no definite D call. Germline V gene data show CDR1 as PRHDT and CDR2 as FYEKMQ (reference sequence). V lost 5 bases and J lost 0, with 10 bases in between. The CDR3 contains 15 residues. The CDR3 DNA is TGTGCCAGCAGCCCCGAGAGACCGAACACCGGGGAGCTGTTTTTT. It specifies CASSPERPNTGELFF.

This rearrangement joins TRBV6-1 to TRBJ1-1, with TRBD1 matching 9 bases. Germline V lookup: CDR1 MNHNS, CDR2 SASEGT. Trimming cost V 6 bases and J 4 bases; bases outside gene matches: 0. This CDR3 region has 12 residues. CDR3 loop: CASRTGGTEAFF. The CDR3 nucleotides are TGTGCCAGCAGGACAGGGGGCACTGAAGCTTTCTTT.

This chain uses TRBV4-1 with TRBJ2-2; 15 bases match TRBD2. V was pared by 4 bases and J by 3 bases, with 6 bases of the junction left unmatched. Germline loops: CDR1 MGHRA, CDR2 YSYEKL. CDR3 length: 18 residues. This CDR3 is CASSLGTSGRTDTGELFF. For the CDR3, the DNA is TGCGCCAGCAGCCTAGGGACTAGCGGGAGGACCGACACCGGGGAGCTGTTTTTT.

This chain uses TRBV15 with TRBJ2-5; 8 bases are a match to TRBD1. This CDR3 has 16 residues. V trimming: 1 base; J trimming: 2 bases; junction bases outside the gene matches: 6. Germline-derived CDR1 and CDR2 are LNHNV and YYDKDF (reference sequence). The CDR3, as DNA: TGTGCCACCAGCAGAGTCGTTGGACAGGGTCAAGAGACCCAGTACTTC. It yields the protein CATSRVVGQGQETQYF. Full variable domain (rest looked up from reference TRBV15 and TRBJ2-5): DAMVIQNPRYQVTQFGKPVTLSCSQTLNHNVMYWYQQKSSQAPKLLFHYYDKDFNNEADTPDNFQSRRPNTSFCFLDIRSPGLGDTAMYLCATSRVVGQGQETQYFGPGTRLLVL.

The J gene is TRBJ1-1, the V gene TRBV5-1; 7 bases are a match to TRBD1. Trimming at V came to 4 bases and at J to 1 base, leaving 7 bases not matched to a gene. This CDR3 contains 15 residues. Germline V gene sequence: CDR1 SGHRS, CDR2 YFSETQ. The CDR3 bases are TGCGCCAGCAGCCACTCTGGGACAGAGAACACTGAAGCTTTCTTT. Translating gives CASSHSGTENTEAFF.

This clone was counted a single time. The CDR3 nucleotides are TGTGCCAGCAGCCAAGACTTGGGGTATAATTCACCCCTCCACTTT. This sequence encodes CASSQDLGYNSPLHF. The rearrangement uses TRBV14 and TRBJ1-6; no firm D call. CDR3 size: 15 residues. Germline V CDR1 and CDR2: SGHDN, FVKESK. V dropped 0 bases and J dropped 4 bases, with 7 bases sitting between them.

This chain uses TRBV7-2 with TRBJ2-5, with 10 bases that match TRBD1. The germline CDR1 and CDR2 sequences are SGHTA and FQGNSA. V lost 6 bases, J lost 5 bases, and 6 bases stayed unmatched. The CDR3 has 14 amino acids. CDR3: CASRPTGGKETQYF. CDR3 DNA sequence: TGTGCCAGCAGGCCGACAGGGGGCAAGGAGACCCAGTACTTC.

The V call is TRBV27, the J call TRBJ1-2; a weak D match, TRBD1 (5 bases). The CDR3 contains 13 residues. Germline values: CDR1 MNHEY, CDR2 SMNVEV (reference sequence). Trimming pared 0 bases from V and 7 bases from J, leaving 9 bases between. The CDR3 coding sequence is TGTGCCAGCAGTTTATCAGGGGTTGGTGGCTACACCTTC. Translated: CASSLSGVGGYTF.

This chain joins TRBV9 and TRBJ2-2; D tentatively fits TRBD1 or TRBD2 (6 bases each). The CDR3 runs to 16 residues. CDR1 and CDR2 (germline): SGDLS, YYNGEE. V dropped 4 bases and J dropped 9 bases, with 22 bases sitting between them. This chain's CDR3 is CASSQGGQIPHRELFF. DNA of the CDR3: TGTGCCAGCAGCCAGGGAGGACAGATCCCCCATCGGGAGCTGTTTTTT.

The gene calls are TRBV7-8 and TRBJ1-1; unclear D gene. Germline-derived CDR1 and CDR2 are SGHVS and FQNEAQ. Between the trimmed V and J ends, which lost 5 bases and 1 base, there was a span of 14 bases. The CDR3 has 15 amino acids. This CDR3 is CASSGQANKNTEAFF. CDR3 nucleotide sequence: TGTGCCAGCAGCGGGCAGGCGAACAAGAACACTGAAGCTTTCTTT. Full variable domain (missing parts from reference TRBV7-8 and TRBJ1-1): GAGVSQSPRYKVAKRGQDVALRCDPISGHVSLFWYQQALGQGPEFLTYFQNEAQLDKSGLPSDRFFAERPEGSVSTLKIQRTQQEDSAVYLCASSGQANKNTEAFFGQGTRLTVV.

The chain recombines TRBV25-1 with TRBJ2-7; D may correspond to TRBD1 or TRBD2 (5 bases each). The V and J ends lost 3 bases and 4 bases respectively, with 16 bases between them. Germline CDR1 MGHDK, CDR2 SYGVNS. The CDR3 totals 15 residues. The CDR3 region has the DNA TGTGCCAGCAGTGACCCGGGGCTCCCCGCATACGAGCAGTACTTC. It is translated as CASSDPGLPAYEQYF.

The V gene is TRBV9, the J gene TRBJ2-1; D is perhaps TRBD2 (5 bases). The CDR3 consists of 13 residues. V was cut by 0 bases and J by 9 bases, with 10 bases left in between. Germline V gives CDR1 SGDLS, CDR2 YYNGEE. The CDR3 bases are TGTGCCAGCAGCGTAGGAAGAGGGTCTGAGCAGTTCTTC. Translating gives CASSVGRGSEQFF.

The chain combines TRBV27 with TRBJ2-1; no firm D call. The CDR3 spans 16 residues. Germline CDR1 is MNHEY and CDR2 is SMNVEV (reference sequence). Trimming cost V 5 bases and J 0 bases, with 14 bases left between them. CDR3 coding DNA: TGTGCCAGCAGTCTAGTAGATACCGGCTCCTACAATGAGCAGTTCTTC. Protein sequence: CASSLVDTGSYNEQFF.

This sequence joins TRBV4-1 and TRBJ2-7; D is unclear. The CDR3 consists of 13 residues. The V and J ends lost 0 bases and 4 bases respectively, with 7 bases between them. Germline V gene sequence: CDR1 MGHRA, CDR2 YSYEKL. The CDR3 reads CASSQDDGYEQYF. DNA of the CDR3: TGCGCCAGCAGCCAAGATGATGGGTACGAGCAGTACTTC.

The chain employs TRBV10-3 and TRBJ2-7; 14 positions match TRBD2. The CDR3 length is 18 residues. Trimming at V came to 5 bases and at J to 0 bases, leaving 9 bases not matched to a gene. Germline V gene sequence: CDR1 ENHRY, CDR2 SYGVKD. This CDR3 reads CAISPGTSGGLLSYEQYF. CDR3 in DNA: TGTGCCATCAGTCCCGGGACTAGCGGGGGCCTTCTCTCCTACGAGCAGTACTTC.

This sequence joins TRBV7-9 and TRBJ1-2, with a possible D match to TRBD1 (6 bases). The CDR3 sequence is 16 residues long. V lost 5 bases and J 0 bases, leaving 16 bases between the germline ends. CDR1 is SEHNR and CDR2 is FQNEAQ in the germline V gene (reference sequence). The CDR3 region has the DNA TGTGCCAGCAGCATACAACAGGGTTCTCCTAACTATGGCTACACCTTC. It translates to CASSIQQGSPNYGYTF.